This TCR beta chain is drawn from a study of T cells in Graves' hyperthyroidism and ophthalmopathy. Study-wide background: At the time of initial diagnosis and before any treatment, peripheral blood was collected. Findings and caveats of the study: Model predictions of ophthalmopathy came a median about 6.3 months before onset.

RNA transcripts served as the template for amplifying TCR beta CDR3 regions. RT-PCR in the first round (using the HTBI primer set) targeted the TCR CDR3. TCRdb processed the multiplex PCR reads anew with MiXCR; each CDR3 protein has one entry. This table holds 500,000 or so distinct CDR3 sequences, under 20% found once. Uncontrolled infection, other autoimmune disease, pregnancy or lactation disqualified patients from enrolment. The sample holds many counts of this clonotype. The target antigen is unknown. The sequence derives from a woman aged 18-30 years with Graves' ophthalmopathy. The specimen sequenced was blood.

The CDR3 sequence: CASSLIAGGTNEQFF. Here the CDR3 DNA reads TGTGCCAGCAGCCTCATAGCGGGAGGGACCAATGAGCAGTTCTTC. The J gene is TRBJ2-1, the V gene TRBV7-3; 11 positions match TRBD2. Germline V gene lookup returns CDR1 SGHTA and CDR2 FQGTGA. V dropped 5 bases and J dropped 6; count of bases not matched to a gene: 6. The CDR3 consists of 15 residues.